This is a list of T cell receptor beta chains from one sample in a study of CD8 T cells in Susac syndrome. TCRdb used MiXCR to reprocess the immunoSEQ multiplex PCR reads, holding one entry per CDR3 protein. Counted here are more than 200,000 distinct CDR3 sequences, roughly 93% occurring once; the ten biggest clones make up around 0.072%. Specimen: CD4+ T cells from PBMCs. These receptors were collected from a human donor with multiple sclerosis. Each CDR3 is given without its conserved first and last residue.

v_gene	j_gene	CDR3aa
TRBV20-1	TRBJ2-3	SARDSGLAGGHADTQY
TRBV7-2	TRBJ2-5	ASSPTAAQETQY
TRBV24-1	TRBJ2-1	ATGETGGLGNEQF
TRBV12-3/TRBV12-4	TRBJ1-5	ASSRTGGGGNQPQH
TRBV29-1	TRBJ2-5	SAGLTSGETQY
TRBV6-5	TRBJ2-7	ASKGRHEQY
TRBV5-4	TRBJ2-5	ASSLGTLFETQY
TRBV7-6	TRBJ2-1	ASSLRGRDRGEQF
TRBV20-1	TRBJ1-1	SARQGTEAF
TRBV2	TRBJ1-5	ASSPDRGSNQPQH